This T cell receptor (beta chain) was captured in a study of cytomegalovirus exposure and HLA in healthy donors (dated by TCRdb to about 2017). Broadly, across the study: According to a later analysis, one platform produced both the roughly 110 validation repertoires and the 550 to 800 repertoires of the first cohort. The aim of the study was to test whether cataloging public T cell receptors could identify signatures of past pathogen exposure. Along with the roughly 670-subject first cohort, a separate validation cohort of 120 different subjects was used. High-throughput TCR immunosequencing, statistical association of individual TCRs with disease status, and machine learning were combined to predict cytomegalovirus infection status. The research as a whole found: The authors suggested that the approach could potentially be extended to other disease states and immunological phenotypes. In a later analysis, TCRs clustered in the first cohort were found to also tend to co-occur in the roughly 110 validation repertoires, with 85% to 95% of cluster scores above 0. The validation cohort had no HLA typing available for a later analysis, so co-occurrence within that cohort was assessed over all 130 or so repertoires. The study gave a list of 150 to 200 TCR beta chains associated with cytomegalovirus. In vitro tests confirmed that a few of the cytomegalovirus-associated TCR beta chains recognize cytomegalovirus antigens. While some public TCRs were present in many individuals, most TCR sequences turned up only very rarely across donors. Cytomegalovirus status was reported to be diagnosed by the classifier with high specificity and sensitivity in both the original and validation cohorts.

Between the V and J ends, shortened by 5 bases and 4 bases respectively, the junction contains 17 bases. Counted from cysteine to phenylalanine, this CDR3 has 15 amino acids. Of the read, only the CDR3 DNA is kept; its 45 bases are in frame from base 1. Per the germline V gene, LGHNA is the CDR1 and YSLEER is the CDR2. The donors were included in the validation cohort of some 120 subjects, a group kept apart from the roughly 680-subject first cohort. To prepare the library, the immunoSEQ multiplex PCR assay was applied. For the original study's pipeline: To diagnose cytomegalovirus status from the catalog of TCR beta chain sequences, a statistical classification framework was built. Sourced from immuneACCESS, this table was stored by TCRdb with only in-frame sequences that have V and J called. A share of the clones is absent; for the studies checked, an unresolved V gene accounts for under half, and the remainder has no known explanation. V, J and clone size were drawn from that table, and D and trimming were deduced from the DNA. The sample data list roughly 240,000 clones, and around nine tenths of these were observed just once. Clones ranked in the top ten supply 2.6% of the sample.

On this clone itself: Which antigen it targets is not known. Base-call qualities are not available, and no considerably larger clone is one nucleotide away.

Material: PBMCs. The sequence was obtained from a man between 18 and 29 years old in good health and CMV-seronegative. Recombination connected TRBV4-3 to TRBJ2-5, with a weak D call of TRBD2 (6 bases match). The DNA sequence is TGCGCCAGCAGCGGCGGTCTAGCGCCTAGAGAGACCCAGTACTTC. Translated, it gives CASSGGLAPRETQYF.